The 25 T cell receptor beta chains given below trace back to one sample, sequenced in a study of T-cell reconstitution after alpha-beta-depleted transplantation in children. Unique molecular identifiers were built into the TCRbeta library. TCRdb recomputed calls from the PCR reads with MiXCR, one row per CDR3 protein. The sample holds fewer than 550,000 distinct CDR3 sequences, approximately 11% seen once. The source material was PBMCs from the stem cell graft donor, sampled from the stem cell graft. Every receptor here comes from a human donor who donated a stem cell graft to a child with acute myeloid leukemia.

The chain carries TRBV5-1 and TRBJ2-7; TRBD1 matches 10 bases. This CDR3 spans 14 amino acids. Germline values: CDR1 SGHRS, CDR2 YFSETQ. V shed 2 bases, J shed 5 bases, and the junction held 4 bases outside the gene matches. DNA of the CDR3: TGCGCCAGCAGCTTAGGGGACAGGGGTCACGAGCAGTACTTC. Translation gives CASSLGDRGHEQYF.

CDR3 in amino acids: CSAPRFGTANTEAFF. The DNA for the CDR3 is TGCAGTGCTCCCAGGTTCGGGACAGCGAACACTGAAGCTTTCTTT. This chain links TRBV20-1 with TRBJ1-1, with 7 positions matching TRBD1. CDR1 is DFQATT, CDR2 SNEGSKA, per germline (reference sequence). The CDR3 has 15 residues. Trimming took 5 bases from V and 1 from J; bases not matched to a gene: 10.

This clonotype appeared a few times. The chain joins TRBV27 to TRBJ1-1; unclear D gene. V was clipped by 3 bases and J by 10 bases, with 15 bases between them. CDR1 and CDR2 from the germline V gene are MNHEY and SMNVEV (reference sequence). This CDR3 comprises 13 residues. CDR3 protein: CASSFGPARRAFF. The CDR3 bases are TGTGCCAGCAGTTTTGGTCCTGCGCGGCGAGCTTTCTTT.

This clonotype was found many times. The chain uses TRBV7-9 and TRBJ2-3, with unresolved D. In germline, CDR1 is SEHNR, CDR2 FQNEAQ (reference sequence). Trimming removed 1 base from V and 4 bases from J, with 3 bases in between. The CDR3 totals 12 residues. CDR3 sequence: CASSLVADTQYF. CDR3 bases: TGTGCCAGCAGCTTAGTAGCAGATACGCAGTATTTT. The full variable domain, completed using reference TRBV7-9 and TRBJ2-3, is DTGVSQNPRHKITKRGQNVTFRCDPISEHNRLYWYRQTLGQGPEFLTYFQNEAQLEKSRLLSDRFSAERPKGSFSTLEIQRTEQGDSAMYLCASSLVADTQYFGPGTRLTVL.

The rearrangement links TRBV20-1 to TRBJ2-5, with 10 bases fitting TRBD1. This CDR3 is built from 13 residues. CDR1 is DFQATT, CDR2 SNEGSKA, per germline (reference sequence). The CDR3 DNA is TGCAGCAACCGGGACAGGGGATTAGAGACCCAGTACTTC. Protein: CSNRDRGLETQYF.

This clonotype was seen more than once but under ten times. CDR3 nucleotide sequence: TGCGCCAGCAGCCAAGATGGGGGGACTGGGAGGACAGATACGCAGTATTTT. This translates into CASSQDGGTGRTDTQYF. This sequence joins TRBV4-1 and TRBJ2-3, with TRBD2 as a possible D gene (6 bases). V shed 0 bases and J shed 3 bases, with 16 bases lying between them. There are 17 residues in the CDR3. Germline CDR1 reads MGHRA; CDR2 reads YSYEKL.

J is TRBJ1-4 and V is TRBV20-1; possible D gene TRBD1, 5 bases. CDR1 DFQATT and CDR2 SNEGSKA come from the germline V gene (reference sequence). The CDR3 contains 14 residues. V dropped 6 bases and J dropped 8 bases, with 19 bases sitting between them. CDR3 DNA: TGCAGTGCCCCAGACGGGGGTTCTTGGGAAAAACTGTTTTTT. Protein product: CSAPDGGSWEKLFF.

This clonotype was counted many times. This chain connects TRBV5-5 to TRBJ1-1; TRBD1 matches at 8 bases. V lost 4 bases and J lost 5; bases outside the gene matches: 13. The CDR3 runs 16 residues. Germline V gives CDR1 SGHKS, CDR2 YYEKEE (reference sequence). As DNA, the CDR3 is TGTGCCAGCAGCCTTCCAAGGACAGGGTCCGGGACTGAAGCTTTCTTT. Translating gives CASSLPRTGSGTEAFF.

The V and J genes are TRBV6-2 or TRBV6-3 and TRBJ2-6; tentative D call: TRBD1 (5 bases). CDR1 is MNHEY, CDR2 SVGEGT, per germline. Trimming removed 6 bases from V and 4 bases from J, with 16 bases in between. There are 16 residues in the CDR3. This chain's CDR3 is CASSNPGSAGANVLTF. The CDR3 nucleotides are TGTGCCAGCAGCAATCCAGGGTCGGCCGGGGCCAACGTCCTGACTTTC.

The chain links TRBV20-1 to TRBJ1-5; D might be TRBD1 (5 bases). The CDR3 length is 13 residues. The germline V gene encodes CDR1 DFQATT and CDR2 SNEGSKA (reference sequence). Between the trimmed V and J ends, which lost 6 bases and 0 bases, there was a span of 9 bases. The CDR3 sequence: CSAGDVSNQPQHF. CDR3 coding DNA: TGCAGTGCAGGGGACGTTAGCAATCAGCCCCAGCATTTT.

The chain joins TRBV2 to TRBJ2-5; 12 bases fit TRBD2. This CDR3 is 17 amino acids long. Germline V CDR1 and CDR2: SNHLY, FYNNEI. J lost 5 bases, V lost 1 base, and 8 bases had no gene match. CDR3 sequence reads: CASSEGERLAGAETQYF. The CDR3 nucleotides read TGTGCCAGCAGTGAAGGGGAGAGACTAGCGGGGGCGGAGACCCAGTACTTC.

This clonotype has ten or more counts. This chain joins TRBV5-1 and TRBJ2-7; D might be TRBD2 (6 bases). The V and J ends lost 4 bases and 3 bases respectively, with 11 bases between them. This CDR3 has 13 residues. From germline, CDR1 is SGHRS and CDR2 YFSETQ. CDR3: CASSPLGGYEQYF. CDR3 sequence (DNA): TGCGCCAGCAGCCCCCTGGGGGGCTACGAGCAGTACTTC.

The chain carries TRBV11-1 and TRBJ2-3; D is tentatively TRBD1 or TRBD2 (6 bases each). Trimming took 5 bases from V and 7 from J, leaving 16 bases between them. CDR3 length: 14 residues. Germline V gene sequence: CDR1 SGHAT, CDR2 FQDESV (reference sequence). The CDR3 DNA sequence: TGTGCCAGCAGCGCTCTTCAGGGGAGGCATACGCAGTATTTT. Translated: CASSALQGRHTQYF. The full variable domain, with the rest looked up from reference TRBV11-1 and TRBJ2-3, is EAEVAQSPRYKITEKSQAVAFWCDPISGHATLYWYRQILGQGPELLVQFQDESVVDDSQLPKDRFSAERLKGVDSTLKIQPAELGDSAMYLCASSALQGRHTQYFGPGTRLTVL.

This clonotype occurred a few times. The rearrangement links TRBV3-1 to TRBJ2-2; D not certain. CDR3 length equals 12 residues. The germline V gene encodes CDR1 LGHDT and CDR2 YNNKEL (reference sequence). The germline V and J ends were trimmed by 2 bases and 3 bases, with 1 base remaining between them. The DNA of the CDR3 is TGTGCCAGCAGCCAACACACCGGGGAGCTGTTTTTT. It encodes CASSQHTGELFF.

The gene calls are TRBV20-1 and TRBJ2-7, with a tentative D call TRBD1 (5 bases). The V gene's germline CDR1 is DFQATT and CDR2 SNEGSKA (reference sequence). This CDR3 is built from 16 residues. Trimming took off 2 bases at V and 2 bases at J, with 19 bases between the two ends. CDR3 region: CSARNQGLGSTYEQYF. The CDR3 region has the DNA TGCAGTGCTAGAAATCAGGGCCTTGGGTCGACCTACGAGCAGTACTTC.

V gene TRBV5-1 combines with J gene TRBJ2-7; 9 nucleotides line up with TRBD1. The germline V gene has CDR1 SGHRS and CDR2 YFSETQ. This CDR3 has 14 amino acids. J gave up 0 bases and V 7 bases, and 5 bases lay outside the gene matches. CDR3 sequence: CASGRDRDSYEQYF. DNA of the CDR3: TGCGCCAGCGGCCGGGACAGGGACTCCTACGAGCAGTACTTC. Filled out from reference TRBV5-1 and TRBJ2-7, the complete variable domain reads KAGVTQTPRYLIKTRGQQVTLSCSPISGHRSVSWYQQTPGQGLQFLFEYFSETQRNKGNFPGRFSGRQFSNSRSEMNVSTLELGDSALYLCASGRDRDSYEQYFGPGTRLTVT.

This clonotype was found many times. The chain joins TRBV5-5 to TRBJ1-5; D might be TRBD1 (5 bases). The CDR3 spans 15 residues. Germline V CDR1 and CDR2: SGHKS, YYEKEE (reference sequence). Trimming removed 2 bases from V and 2 bases from J, with 11 bases in between. In DNA form, the CDR3 reads TGTGCCAGCAGCTTAACCGGGGGGGGCAATCAGCCCCAGCATTTT. It yields the protein CASSLTGGGNQPQHF.

The chain combines TRBV2 with TRBJ2-2; D not resolved. This CDR3 contains 14 residues. V shed 1 base and J shed 4 bases, with 7 bases lying between them. Germline values: CDR1 SNHLY, CDR2 FYNNEI. CDR3 loop: CASSEDITTGELFF. CDR3 DNA: TGTGCCAGCAGTGAAGACATCACCACCGGGGAGCTGTTTTTT.

This chain connects TRBV27 to TRBJ1-2; 8 bases are shared with TRBD1. With 4 bases clipped from V and 3 bases from J, the junction kept 1 base outside the gene matches. CDR1 and CDR2 (germline): MNHEY, SMNVEV (reference sequence). The CDR3 totals 13 residues. The CDR3 spells CASSSGGYYGYTF. The CDR3 DNA reads as TGTGCCAGCAGTTCAGGGGGCTACTATGGCTACACCTTC.

V and J are TRBV9 and TRBJ2-3, with 10 bases that match TRBD1. V trimming: 5 bases; J trimming: 3 bases; junction bases outside the gene matches: 3. CDR3 length: 14 amino acids. CDR1 SGDLS and CDR2 YYNGEE come from the germline V gene. The CDR3 DNA reads TGTGCCAGCAGTGGGACAGGGGCTACAGATACGCAGTATTTT. It yields the protein CASSGTGATDTQYF.

This clonotype was detected ten times or more. V usage is TRBV29-1 and J usage is TRBJ2-1; D is undetermined. Trimming removed 2 bases at V and 0 bases at J, with 5 bases between. In germline, CDR1 is SQVTM, CDR2 ANQGSEA. This CDR3 has 13 amino acids. The CDR3 sequence is CSVETTSYNEQFF. As DNA, the CDR3 is TGCAGCGTTGAAACTACCTCCTACAATGAGCAGTTCTTC.

This clonotype was seen many times. The rearrangement links TRBV20-1 to TRBJ1-4, with D perhaps TRBD1 (5 bases). CDR1 is DFQATT, CDR2 SNEGSKA, per germline (reference sequence). This CDR3 spans 11 amino acids. V gave up 5 bases and J gave up 10 bases, with 11 bases separating them. This CDR3 is CSAPRVGKLFF. The CDR3 DNA reads as TGCAGTGCTCCCAGGGTCGGAAAACTGTTTTTT.

This rearrangement joins TRBV3-1 to TRBJ1-5; D perhaps matches TRBD1 (5 bases). CDR1 LGHDT and CDR2 YNNKEL come from the germline V gene (reference sequence). CDR3 length: 13 amino acids. V lost 3 bases, J lost 7 bases, and 10 bases lay in between. CDR3 DNA: TGTGCCAGCAGCCAGGCAGGGTACCAGCCCCAGCATTTT. Translated: CASSQAGYQPQHF.

This clonotype came up a few times. The chain has TRBV7-2 and TRBJ2-5; D possibly corresponds to TRBD2 (5 bases). CDR3 length: 17 residues. V lost 6 bases, J lost 0 bases, and 20 bases lay in between. Per germline, CDR1 SGHTA and CDR2 FQGNSA. The CDR3 DNA reads as TGTGCCAGCAGACCGGACTCTCCTAACCTGTACCAAGAGACCCAGTACTTC. Its protein product is CASRPDSPNLYQETQYF.

The sample holds many counts of this clonotype. The CDR3 nucleotides are TGCGCCAGCAGTGGGCAGGAATATTCACCCCTCCACTTT. It specifies CASSGQEYSPLHF. The chain couples TRBV10-2 to TRBJ1-6; no clear D. The CDR3 has 13 amino acids. V shed 4 bases and J shed 8 bases, with 9 bases lying between them. Germline values: CDR1 WSHSY, CDR2 SAAADI.